This T cell receptor (beta chain) was sequenced for a study of blood T cells in healthy people across ages. For the second PCR, which ran for 7 to 11 cycles, a sample-barcoded 5' primer and a J-beta primer mix were used. Each TCR beta cDNA got a 12-nucleotide random molecular identifier. TCRdb reprocessed the 5' RACE reads via MiXCR and lists one record per CDR3 protein. The table lists some 690,000 distinct CDR3 sequences, approximately 21% of them singletons, with around 22% in the top ten. As concerns this clonotype: Its antigen is still unknown.

With 0 bases removed from V and 3 bases from J, the gap between germline ends came to 13 bases. Germline loops: CDR1 DFQATT, CDR2 SNEGSKA (reference sequence). CDR3 length equals 15 residues. Each sample yielded at least 5 micrograms of PBMC total RNA. Study results and limitations: Greater diversity and more naive CD4+ cells were seen in long-lived donors than in aged donors. Diversity estimates from one million T cells were considered underestimates.

The sequence was collected from a man between 70 and 80 years old in good health. The material sequenced was blood. The gene calls are TRBV20-1 and TRBJ2-3; no clear D. This CDR3 reads CSAREGKGATDTQYF. The CDR3 nucleotides are TGCAGTGCTAGAGAGGGAAAAGGAGCGACAGATACGCAGTATTTT.